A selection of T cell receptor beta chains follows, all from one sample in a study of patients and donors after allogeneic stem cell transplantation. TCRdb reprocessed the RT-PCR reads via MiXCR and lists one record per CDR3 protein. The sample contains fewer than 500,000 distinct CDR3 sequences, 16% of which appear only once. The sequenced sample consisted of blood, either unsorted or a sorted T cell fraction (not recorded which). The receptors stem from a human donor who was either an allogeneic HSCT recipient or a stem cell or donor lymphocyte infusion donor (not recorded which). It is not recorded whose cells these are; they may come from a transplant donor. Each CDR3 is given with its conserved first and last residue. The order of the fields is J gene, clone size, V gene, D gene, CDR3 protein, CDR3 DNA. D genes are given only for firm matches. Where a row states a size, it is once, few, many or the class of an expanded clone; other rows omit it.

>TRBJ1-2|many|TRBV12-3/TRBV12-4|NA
CASSPLGGSYGYTF
TGTGCCAGCAGCCCCCTCGGGGGTTCGTATGGCTACACCTTC
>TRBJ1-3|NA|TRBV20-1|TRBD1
CSAYLRGRFNTIYF
TGCAGTGCTTACCTCAGGGGGAGGTTTAACACCATATATTTT
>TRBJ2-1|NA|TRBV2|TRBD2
CASSEWEVLAGGPGNEQFF
TGTGCCAGCAGTGAATGGGAGGTGCTAGCGGGAGGGCCCGGGAATGAGCAGTTCTTC
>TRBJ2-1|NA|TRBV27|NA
CASSLAGPFYNEQFF
TGTGCCAGCAGTTTAGCGGGACCCTTCTACAATGAGCAGTTCTTC
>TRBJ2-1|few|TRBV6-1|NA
CASVGGSGGTQDNEQFF
TGTGCCAGCGTTGGGGGAAGCGGAGGGACTCAAGACAATGAGCAGTTCTTC
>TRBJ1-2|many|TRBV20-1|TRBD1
CSARDSSNYGYTF
TGCAGTGCCCGGGACAGCTCTAACTATGGCTACACCTTC
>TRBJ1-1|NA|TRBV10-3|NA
CATHRDLNTEAFF
TGTGCCACCCACAGGGACCTGAACACTGAAGCTTTCTTT
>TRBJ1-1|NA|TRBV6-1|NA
CASIRAGRGLNTEAFF
TGTGCCAGCATCCGTGCCGGGAGGGGACTGAACACTGAAGCTTTCTTT
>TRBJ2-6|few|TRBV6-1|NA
CASSHVSGANVLTF
TGTGCCAGCAGCCATGTCTCTGGGGCCAACGTCCTGACTTTC
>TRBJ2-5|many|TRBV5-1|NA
CASSFRQQLKTQYF
TGCGCCAGCAGCTTCCGACAGCAACTAAAGACCCAGTACTTC
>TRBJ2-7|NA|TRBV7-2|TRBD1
CASSLALGTAISIEQYF
TGTGCCAGCAGCTTAGCGCTGGGGACAGCAATCAGTATAGAGCAGTACTTC
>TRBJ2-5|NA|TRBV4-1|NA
CASSQYPPTSTETQYF
TGCGCCAGCAGCCAATACCCACCCACTAGCACGGAGACCCAGTACTTC